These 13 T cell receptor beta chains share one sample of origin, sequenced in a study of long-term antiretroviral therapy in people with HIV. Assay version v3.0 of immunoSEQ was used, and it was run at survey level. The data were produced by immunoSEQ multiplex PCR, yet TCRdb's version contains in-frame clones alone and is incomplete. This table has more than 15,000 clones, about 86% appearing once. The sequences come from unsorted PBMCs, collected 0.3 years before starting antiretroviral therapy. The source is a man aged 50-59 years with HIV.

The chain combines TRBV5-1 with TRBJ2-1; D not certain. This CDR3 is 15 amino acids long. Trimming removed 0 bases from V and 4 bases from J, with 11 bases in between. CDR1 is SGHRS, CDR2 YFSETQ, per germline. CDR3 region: CASSLAPSLYNEQFF. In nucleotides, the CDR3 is TGCGCCAGCAGCTTGGCACCCTCCCTTTACAATGAGCAGTTCTTC.

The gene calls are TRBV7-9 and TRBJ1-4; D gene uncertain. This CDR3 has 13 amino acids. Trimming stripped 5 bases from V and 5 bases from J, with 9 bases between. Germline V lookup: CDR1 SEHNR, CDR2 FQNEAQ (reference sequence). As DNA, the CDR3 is TGTGCCAGCAGCCGAGACACGAATGAAAAACTGTTTTTT. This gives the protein CASSRDTNEKLFF.

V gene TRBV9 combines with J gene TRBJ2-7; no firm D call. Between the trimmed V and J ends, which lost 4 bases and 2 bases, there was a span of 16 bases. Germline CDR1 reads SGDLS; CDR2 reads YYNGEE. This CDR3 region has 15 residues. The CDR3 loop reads CASSPSMVGTYEQYF. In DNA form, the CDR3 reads TGTGCCAGCAGCCCCAGTATGGTCGGAACCTACGAGCAGTACTTC.

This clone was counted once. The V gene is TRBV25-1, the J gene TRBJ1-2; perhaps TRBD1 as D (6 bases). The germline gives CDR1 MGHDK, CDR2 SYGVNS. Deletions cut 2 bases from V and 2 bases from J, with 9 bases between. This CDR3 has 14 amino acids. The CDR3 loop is CASSEGGQNYGYTF. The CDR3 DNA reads TGTGCCAGCAGTGAAGGAGGACAGAACTATGGCTACACCTTC.

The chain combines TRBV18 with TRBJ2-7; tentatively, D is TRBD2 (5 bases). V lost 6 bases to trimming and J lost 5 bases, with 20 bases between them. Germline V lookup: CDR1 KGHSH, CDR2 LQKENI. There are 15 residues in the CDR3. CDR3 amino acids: CASSKGPGNINEQYF. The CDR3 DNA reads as TGTGCCAGCTCCAAAGGCCCCGGGAATATCAACGAGCAGTACTTC.

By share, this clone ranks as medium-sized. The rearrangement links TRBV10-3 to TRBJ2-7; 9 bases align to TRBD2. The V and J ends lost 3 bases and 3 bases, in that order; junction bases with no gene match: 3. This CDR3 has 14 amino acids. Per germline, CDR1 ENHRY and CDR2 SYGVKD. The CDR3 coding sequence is TGTGCCATCAGTGATGCTAGCGGGATCTACGAGCAGTACTTC. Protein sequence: CAISDASGIYEQYF.

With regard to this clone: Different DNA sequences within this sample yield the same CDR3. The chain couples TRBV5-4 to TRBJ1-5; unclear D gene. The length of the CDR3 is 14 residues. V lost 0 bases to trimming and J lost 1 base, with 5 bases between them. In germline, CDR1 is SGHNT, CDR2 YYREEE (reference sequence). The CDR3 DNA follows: TGTGCCAGCAGCTTGGACGGAAGCAATCAGCCCCAGCATTTT. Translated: CASSLDGSNQPQHF.

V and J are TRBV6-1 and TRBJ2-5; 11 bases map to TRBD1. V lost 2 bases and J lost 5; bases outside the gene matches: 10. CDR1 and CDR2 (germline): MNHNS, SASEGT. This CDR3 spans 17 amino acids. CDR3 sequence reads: CASSESLGDRGSETQYF. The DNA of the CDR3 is TGTGCCAGCAGTGAATCCCTTGGGGACAGGGGGTCGGAGACCCAGTACTTC.

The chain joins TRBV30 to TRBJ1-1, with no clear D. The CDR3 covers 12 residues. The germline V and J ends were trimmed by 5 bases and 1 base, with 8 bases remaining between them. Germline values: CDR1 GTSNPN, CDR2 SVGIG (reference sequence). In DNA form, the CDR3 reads TGTGCCTGGGCTACACCGAACACTGAAGCTTTCTTT. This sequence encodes CAWATPNTEAFF.

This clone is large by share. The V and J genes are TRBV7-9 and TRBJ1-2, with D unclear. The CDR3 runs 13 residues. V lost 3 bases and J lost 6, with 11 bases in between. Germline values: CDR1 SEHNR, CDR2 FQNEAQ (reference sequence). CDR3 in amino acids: CASSFQTSNGYTF. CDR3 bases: TGTGCCAGCAGCTTTCAAACGTCCAATGGCTACACCTTC.

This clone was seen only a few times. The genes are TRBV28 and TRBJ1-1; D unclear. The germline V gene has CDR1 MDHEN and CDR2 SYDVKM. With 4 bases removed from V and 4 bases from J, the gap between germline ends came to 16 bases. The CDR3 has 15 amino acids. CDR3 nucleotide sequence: TGTGCCAGCAGTTCTTTGCCCGGTGCGCGCACTGAAGCTTTCTTT. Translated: CASSSLPGARTEAFF.

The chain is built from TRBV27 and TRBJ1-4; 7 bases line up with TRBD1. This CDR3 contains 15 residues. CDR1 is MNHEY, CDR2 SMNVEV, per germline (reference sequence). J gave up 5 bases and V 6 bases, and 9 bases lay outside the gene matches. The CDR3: CASRYSGTENEKLFF. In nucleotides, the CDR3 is TGTGCCAGCAGGTACTCCGGGACAGAGAATGAAAAACTGTTTTTT.

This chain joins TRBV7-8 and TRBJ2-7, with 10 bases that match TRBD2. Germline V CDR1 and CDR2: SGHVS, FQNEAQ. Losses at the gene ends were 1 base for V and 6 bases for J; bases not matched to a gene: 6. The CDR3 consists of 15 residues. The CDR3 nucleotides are TGTGCCAGCAGCTTAGAAAGCGGGAGGGTGTCCGAGCAGTACTTC. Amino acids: CASSLESGRVSEQYF.